A single sample is the source of the 25 T cell receptor beta chains below, sequenced in a study of OX40 agonist ivuxolimab in advanced cancers. Repertoires were generated with immunoSEQ multiplex PCR, while TCRdb's copy carries only in-frame clones and drops some. The table lists about 110,000 clones, 80% to 95% of them singletons, with roughly 0.66% in the top ten. Sequenced material: CD4+ or CD8+ T cells sorted from blood, taken in a trial of the OX40 agonist ivuxolimab. The source is an adult with an advanced solid tumor such as melanoma, head and neck, liver or kidney cancer.

The gene calls are TRBV6-5 and TRBJ1-1; tentative D call: TRBD1 (5 bases). This CDR3 is 15 amino acids long. With 5 bases removed from V and 0 bases from J, the gap between germline ends came to 13 bases. From germline, CDR1 is MNHEY and CDR2 SVGAGI. This CDR3 is CASSKFDSMNTEAFF. The CDR3 DNA reads as TGTGCCAGCAGTAAATTTGACAGCATGAACACTGAAGCTTTCTTT.

The rearrangement uses TRBV7-9 and TRBJ2-7; a weak D match, TRBD2 (6 bases). The V and J ends lost 5 bases and 7 bases respectively, with 15 bases between them. Germline V lookup: CDR1 SEHNR, CDR2 FQNEAQ (reference sequence). The CDR3 covers 13 residues. CDR3 region: CASSLTLASEQYF. The CDR3 DNA sequence: TGTGCCAGCAGCCTAACCCTAGCGAGTGAGCAGTACTTC.

The chain combines TRBV19 with TRBJ2-3; D is uncertain. This CDR3 contains 13 residues. In germline, CDR1 is LNHDA, CDR2 SQIVND (reference sequence). The V end was cut by 5 bases, the J end by 0 bases, with 6 bases between. CDR3 DNA sequence: TGTGCCAGTAGTGAAGCCAGCACAGATACGCAGTATTTT. Translation: CASSEASTDTQYF.

The rearrangement uses TRBV19 and TRBJ1-1; no reliable D call. V lost 3 bases and J 0 bases, leaving 17 bases between the germline ends. The CDR3 is made up of 17 amino acids. Germline V lookup: CDR1 LNHDA, CDR2 SQIVND (reference sequence). For the CDR3, the DNA is TGTGCCAGTAGTATGGCAGCGGGCACCCATATGAACACTGAAGCTTTCTTT. Amino acid sequence: CASSMAAGTHMNTEAFF. Drawing the rest from reference TRBV19 and TRBJ1-1, the complete variable domain is DGGITQSPKYLFRKEGQNVTLSCEQNLNHDAMYWYRQDPGQGLRLIYYSQIVNDFQKGDIAEGYSVSREKKESFPLTVTSAQKNPTAFYLCASSMAAGTHMNTEAFFGQGTRLTVV.

The chain has TRBV29-1 and TRBJ1-1, with D perhaps TRBD1 (6 bases). The V gene lost 1 base and the J gene lost 0 bases, with 6 bases spanning the gap. The CDR3 length is 13 residues. CDR1 is SQVTM, CDR2 ANQGSEA, per germline. The CDR3 spells CSVEGQVNTEAFF. The CDR3 nucleotides read TGCAGCGTTGAAGGACAGGTGAACACTGAAGCTTTCTTT.

The genes are TRBV18 and TRBJ2-7; 9 bases match TRBD1. The V gene's germline CDR1 is KGHSH and CDR2 LQKENI. With 6 bases clipped from V and 3 bases from J, the junction kept 6 bases outside the gene matches. The CDR3 covers 14 residues. For the CDR3, the DNA is TGTGCCAGCTCCCGACAGGGGGATGTCTACGAGCAGTACTTC. Amino acid sequence: CASSRQGDVYEQYF.

The CDR3 loop reads CASSLESGRSNEQFF. Here the CDR3 DNA reads TGTGCCAGCAGCTTAGAAAGCGGGAGATCGAATGAGCAGTTCTTC. The chain joins TRBV7-9 to TRBJ2-1, with 8 positions matching TRBD2. The germline gives CDR1 SEHNR, CDR2 FQNEAQ (reference sequence). CDR3 length: 15 amino acids. V gave up 1 base and J gave up 7 bases; unmatched junction bases: 6.

This chain connects TRBV11-1 to TRBJ2-1; no clear D gene. The V and J ends lost 5 bases and 7 bases respectively, with 12 bases between them. This CDR3 spans 13 amino acids. Germline assignment: CDR1 SGHAT and CDR2 FQDESV (reference sequence). CDR3 coding DNA: TGTGCCAGCAGCCACGGACCCTTAAATGAGCAGTTCTTC. This translates into CASSHGPLNEQFF.

This clone was seen once. The CDR3 region is CASSPKEIGELFF. The CDR3 DNA follows: TGTGCCAGCAGCCCCAAGGAGATCGGGGAGCTGTTTTTT. This rearrangement joins TRBV9 to TRBJ2-2; no clear D gene. V was shortened by 4 bases and J by 7 bases, with 11 bases between the two germline ends. Looked up from germline, CDR1 is SGDLS and CDR2 is YYNGEE. CDR3 length: 13 residues.

V gene TRBV27 combines with J gene TRBJ1-1; TRBD1 matches at 7 bases. Germline CDR1 MNHEY, CDR2 SMNVEV (reference sequence). This CDR3 is built from 15 residues. With V trimmed by 2 bases and J by 4 bases, 7 bases remained unmatched. CDR3 loop: CASSLRTGEVTEAFF. In DNA form, the CDR3 reads TGTGCCAGCAGTTTACGGACAGGAGAGGTCACTGAAGCTTTCTTT.

The chain recombines TRBV6-1 with TRBJ1-5; D not resolved. Trimming shortened V by 2 bases and J by 4 bases, and 15 bases separated the two germline ends. The germline gives CDR1 MNHNS, CDR2 SASEGT. The CDR3 contains 16 residues. The CDR3 reads CASSENPPALNQPQHF. CDR3 nucleotide sequence: TGTGCCAGCAGTGAAAACCCCCCGGCCCTTAATCAGCCCCAGCATTTT.

This CDR3 reads CASSSRRGIDSGNTIYF. The DNA of the CDR3 is TGTGCCAGCAGCTCGAGGAGGGGGATCGACTCTGGAAACACCATATATTTT. The chain links TRBV7-9 to TRBJ1-3; possible D gene TRBD1, 6 bases. Looked up from germline, CDR1 is SEHNR and CDR2 is FQNEAQ (reference sequence). The ends were cut back, 4 bases at V and 0 bases at J, with 16 bases in the middle. There are 17 residues in the CDR3.

This chain connects TRBV19 to TRBJ2-1; 7 bases agree with TRBD2. This CDR3 is built from 17 residues. Germline CDR1 and CDR2: LNHDA and SQIVND (reference sequence). V lost 3 bases and J lost 6; bases outside the gene matches: 14. CDR3 amino acids: CASSIVSASGATNEQFF. In DNA form, the CDR3 reads TGTGCCAGTAGTATCGTGAGTGCCAGCGGGGCTACCAATGAGCAGTTCTTC.

This chain connects TRBV19 to TRBJ1-2; 10 bases agree with TRBD1. V dropped 3 bases and J dropped 6; count of bases not matched to a gene: 4. This CDR3 spans 14 amino acids. CDR1 is LNHDA, CDR2 SQIVND, per germline (reference sequence). The CDR3 DNA follows: TGTGCCAGTAGTATCGGACAGGGGGTAGATGGCTACACCTTC. Translating gives CASSIGQGVDGYTF.

The chain combines TRBV6-1 with TRBJ2-7; D is unclear. The CDR3 runs to 13 residues. Trimming shortened V by 9 bases and J by 0 bases, and 12 bases separated the two germline ends. Germline V CDR1 and CDR2: MNHNS, SASEGT. The DNA for the CDR3 is TGTGCCAGTAACGTGCAGACCTCCTACGAGCAGTACTTC. Its translation is CASNVQTSYEQYF.

The CDR3 is CASSLRPRTDTQYF. The CDR3 bases are TGTGCCAGCAGCCTCCGGCCTAGGACAGATACGCAGTATTTT. The V call is TRBV9, the J call TRBJ2-3; D is unclear. Trimming stripped 4 bases from V and 3 bases from J, with 12 bases between. Per the germline V gene, CDR1 is SGDLS and CDR2 is YYNGEE. The CDR3 sequence is 14 residues long.

In the case of this clone: The same CDR3 can be traced to other DNA sequences in this sample. The rearrangement uses TRBV7-2 and TRBJ1-1, with TRBD1 as a possible D gene (6 bases). Germline V gene data show CDR1 as SGHTA and CDR2 as FQGNSA. The CDR3 is made up of 14 amino acids. V lost 3 bases, J lost 11 bases, and 19 bases lay in between. This chain's CDR3 is CASSLGGTTKEAFF. The CDR3 DNA sequence: TGTGCCAGCAGCTTGGGGGGCACAACGAAGGAGGCTTTCTTT.

This clone has just one count. V and J are TRBV5-1 and TRBJ2-2; the D call may be TRBD1 or TRBD2 (5 bases each). This CDR3 comprises 16 residues. V dropped 4 bases and J dropped 0 bases, with 13 bases sitting between them. Germline V gene data show CDR1 as SGHRS and CDR2 as YFSETQ. CDR3 sequence reads: CASSPVGGTNTGELFF. The CDR3 nucleotides read TGCGCCAGCAGCCCGGTTGGGGGAACGAACACCGGGGAGCTGTTTTTT.

The chain uses TRBV7-8 and TRBJ2-5; 9 positions match TRBD1. V dropped 5 bases and J dropped 4; count of bases not matched to a gene: 8. The CDR3 has 15 amino acids. The germline V gene encodes CDR1 SGHVS and CDR2 FQNEAQ. This CDR3 reads CASSRGQGRGETQYF. The CDR3 nucleotides read TGTGCCAGCAGCAGGGGACAGGGAAGGGGAGAGACCCAGTACTTC.

CDR3 sequence reads: CASSMLAGAGANVLTF. CDR3 bases: TGTGCCAGTAGTATGCTAGCGGGAGCTGGGGCCAACGTCCTGACTTTC. The chain is built from TRBV19 and TRBJ2-6, with 10 bases matching TRBD2. Germline V gene data show CDR1 as LNHDA and CDR2 as SQIVND (reference sequence). The CDR3 consists of 16 residues. The J segment lost 2 bases and the V segment lost 3 bases, leaving 1 base of the junction unmatched. Full variable domain (remainder filled in from reference TRBV19 and TRBJ2-6): DGGITQSPKYLFRKEGQNVTLSCEQNLNHDAMYWYRQDPGQGLRLIYYSQIVNDFQKGDIAEGYSVSREKKESFPLTVTSAQKNPTAFYLCASSMLAGAGANVLTFGAGSRLTVL.

The V and J genes are TRBV4-1 and TRBJ1-3, with TRBD1 as a possible D gene (5 bases). Between the trimmed V and J ends, which lost 1 base and 7 bases, there was a span of 14 bases. This CDR3 comprises 15 residues. Germline CDR1 and CDR2: MGHRA and YSYEKL. The CDR3 loop reads CASSQVWGGVNTIYF. Here the CDR3 DNA reads TGCGCCAGCAGCCAAGTTTGGGGCGGTGTGAACACCATATATTTT.

This chain links TRBV19 with TRBJ1-2; 7 nucleotides align to TRBD1. V lost 3 bases and J lost 0; bases outside the gene matches: 4. CDR3 length equals 15 residues. CDR1 and CDR2 (germline): LNHDA, SQIVND (reference sequence). CDR3 DNA sequence: TGTGCCAGTAGTATCTACGGGACAGCTAACTATGGCTACACCTTC. Translation: CASSIYGTANYGYTF.

The chain carries TRBV6-5 and TRBJ2-3, with D possibly matching TRBD2 (6 bases). Germline V CDR1 and CDR2: MNHEY, SVGAGI. The CDR3 covers 13 residues. Trimming left V 2 bases short and J 3 bases short, with 6 bases between. The CDR3 reads CASSYGGTDTQYF. The CDR3 DNA is TGTGCCAGCAGTTACGGAGGGACAGATACGCAGTATTTT.

The rearrangement links TRBV5-6 to TRBJ1-5; 8 nucleotides agree with TRBD1. Losses at the gene ends were 2 bases for V and 6 bases for J; bases not matched to a gene: 4. Germline-derived CDR1 and CDR2 are SGHDT and YYEEEE. The length of the CDR3 is 14 residues. The CDR3 loop is CASSFRTGSQPQHF. The CDR3 nucleotides are TGTGCCAGCAGCTTTAGGACAGGGAGTCAGCCCCAGCATTTT.

J is TRBJ2-2 and V is TRBV30; the D gene is possibly TRBD2 (5 bases). In germline, CDR1 is GTSNPN, CDR2 SVGIG (reference sequence). Trimming pared 3 bases from V and 4 bases from J, leaving 15 bases between. The length of the CDR3 is 15 residues. CDR3 bases: TGTGCCTGGAGCCCATCCCATCGGGGCACCGGGGAGCTGTTTTTT. It encodes CAWSPSHRGTGELFF. Combining the CDR3 with reference TRBV30 and TRBJ2-2 gives the whole variable domain SQTIHQWPATLVQPVGSPLSLECTVEGTSNPNLYWYRQAAGRGLQLLFYSVGIGQISSEVPQNLSASRPQDRQFILSSKKLLLSDSGFYLCAWSPSHRGTGELFFGEGSRLTVL.